The clone carrying this T cell receptor (beta chain) was found many times. V dropped 6 bases and J dropped 2 bases, with 5 bases sitting between them. This CDR3 has 11 amino acids. The germline V gene encodes CDR1 MNHNS and CDR2 SASEGT. TCRdb passed the 5' RACE reads through MiXCR, listing each CDR3 protein once. The sample lists some 64,000 distinct CDR3 sequences, roughly 23% occurring once. The receptor's source is a female donor with breast cancer. Material for sequencing was memory CD4+ T cells sorted from a lymph node. Noted subset: memory CD4+ T cells, CD4+CD45RO+CD25-. The chain links TRBV6-1 to TRBJ2-7; no reliable D call. Here the CDR3 reads CASRGTYEQYF. CDR3 nucleotide sequence: TGTGCCAGCAGGGGAACCTACGAGCAGTACTTC.